Sequencing of this TCR beta chain was carried out in a study of cytomegalovirus exposure and HLA in healthy donors. Study background: Caucasian-associated ancestry cluster membership applied to 75% to 85% of over 350 genotyped donors.

This clone was seen only once. The PCR had 60 Vbeta and 13 Jbeta primers. Sequencing used immunoSEQ multiplex PCR; TCRdb keeps in-frame clones, though not all of them. The sample contains about 190,000 clones, roughly three quarters of which appear only once. This CDR3 has 14 residues. Deletions cut 2 bases from V and 1 base from J, with 7 bases between. Germline V gives CDR1 SGHTS, CDR2 YDEGEE. This clonotype was obtained from a woman aged 18 to 35 in good health and CMV-seronegative. Source material: PBMCs. The V and J genes are TRBV5-8 and TRBJ2-4; D may be TRBD1 (5 bases). CDR3 sequence (DNA): TGTGCCAGCAGCTTCAGGGCGGCCAAAAACATTCAGTACTTC. Translated, it gives CASSFRAAKNIQYF.